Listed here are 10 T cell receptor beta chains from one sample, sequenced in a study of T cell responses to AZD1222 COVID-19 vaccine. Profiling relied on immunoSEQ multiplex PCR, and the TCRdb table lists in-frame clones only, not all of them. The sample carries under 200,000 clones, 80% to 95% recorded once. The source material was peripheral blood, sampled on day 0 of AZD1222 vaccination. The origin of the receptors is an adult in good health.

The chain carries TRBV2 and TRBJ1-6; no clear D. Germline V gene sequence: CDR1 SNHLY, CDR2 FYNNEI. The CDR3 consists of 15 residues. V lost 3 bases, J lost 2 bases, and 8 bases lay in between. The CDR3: CASSELEAYNSPLHF. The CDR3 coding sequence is TGTGCCAGCAGTGAGTTAGAGGCCTATAATTCACCCCTCCACTTT.

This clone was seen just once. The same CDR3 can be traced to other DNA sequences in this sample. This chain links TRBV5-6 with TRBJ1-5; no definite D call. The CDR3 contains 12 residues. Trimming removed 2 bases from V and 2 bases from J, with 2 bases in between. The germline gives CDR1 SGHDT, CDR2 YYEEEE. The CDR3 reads CASSFGNQPQHF. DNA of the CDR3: TGTGCCAGCAGCTTTGGCAATCAGCCCCAGCATTTT. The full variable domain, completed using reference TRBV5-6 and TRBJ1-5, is DAGVTQSPTHLIKTRGQQVTLRCSPKSGHDTVSWYQQALGQGPQFIFQYYEEEERQRGNFPDRFSGHQFPNYSSELNVNALLLGDSALYLCASSFGNQPQHFGDGTRLSIL.

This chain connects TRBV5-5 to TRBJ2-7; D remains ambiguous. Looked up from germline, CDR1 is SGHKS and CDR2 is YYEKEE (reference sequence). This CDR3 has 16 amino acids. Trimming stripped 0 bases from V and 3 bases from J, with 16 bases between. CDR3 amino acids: CASSLVFPDHIYEQYF. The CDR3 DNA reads TGTGCCAGCAGCTTGGTGTTTCCGGATCATATCTACGAGCAGTACTTC.

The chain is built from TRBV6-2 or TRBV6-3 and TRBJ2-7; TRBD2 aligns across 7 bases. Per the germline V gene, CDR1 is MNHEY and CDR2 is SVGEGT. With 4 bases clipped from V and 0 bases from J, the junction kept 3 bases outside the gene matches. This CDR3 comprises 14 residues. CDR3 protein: CASSSPSGSYEQYF. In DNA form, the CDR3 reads TGTGCCAGCAGTTCCCCTAGCGGCTCCTACGAGCAGTACTTC.

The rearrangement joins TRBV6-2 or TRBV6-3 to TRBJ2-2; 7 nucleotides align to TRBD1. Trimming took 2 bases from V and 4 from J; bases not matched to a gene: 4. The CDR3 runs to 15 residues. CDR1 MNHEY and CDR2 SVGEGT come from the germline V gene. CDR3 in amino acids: CASSYEGAGTGELFF. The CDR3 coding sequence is TGTGCCAGCAGTTACGAGGGGGCGGGCACCGGGGAGCTGTTTTTT.

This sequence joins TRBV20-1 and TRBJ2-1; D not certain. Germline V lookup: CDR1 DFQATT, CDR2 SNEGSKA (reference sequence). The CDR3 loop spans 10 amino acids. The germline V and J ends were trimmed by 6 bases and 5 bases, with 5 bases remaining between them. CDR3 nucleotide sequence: TGCAGTGCAAGCGACAATGAGCAGTTCTTC. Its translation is CSASDNEQFF.

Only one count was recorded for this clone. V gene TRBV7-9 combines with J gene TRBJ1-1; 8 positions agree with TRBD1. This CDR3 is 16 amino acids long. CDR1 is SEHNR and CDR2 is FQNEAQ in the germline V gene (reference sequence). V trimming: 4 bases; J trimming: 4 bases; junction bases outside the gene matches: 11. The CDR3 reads CASSSPVGQGSTEAFF. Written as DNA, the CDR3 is TGTGCCAGCAGCTCCCCAGTCGGACAGGGCAGCACTGAAGCTTTCTTT.

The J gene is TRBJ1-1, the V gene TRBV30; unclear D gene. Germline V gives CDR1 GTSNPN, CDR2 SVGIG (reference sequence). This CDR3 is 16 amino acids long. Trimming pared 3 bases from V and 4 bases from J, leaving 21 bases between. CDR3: CAWRRWGKALVTEAFF. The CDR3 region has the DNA TGTGCCTGGAGGAGATGGGGAAAGGCCCTGGTCACTGAAGCTTTCTTT.

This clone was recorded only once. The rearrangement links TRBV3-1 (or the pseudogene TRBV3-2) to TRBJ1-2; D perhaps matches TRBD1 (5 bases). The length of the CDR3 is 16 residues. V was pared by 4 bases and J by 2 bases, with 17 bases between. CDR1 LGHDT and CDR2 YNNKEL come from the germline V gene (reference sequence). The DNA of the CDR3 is TGTGCCAGCAGCCTAACGGGACGGCGGCCCAACTATGGCTACACCTTC. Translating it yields CASSLTGRRPNYGYTF.

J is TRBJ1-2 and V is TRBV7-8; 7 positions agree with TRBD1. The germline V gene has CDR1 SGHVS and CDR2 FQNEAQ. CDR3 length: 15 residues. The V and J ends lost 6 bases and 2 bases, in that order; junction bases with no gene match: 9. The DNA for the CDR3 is TGTGCCAGCAGTTCTACCGACAGGGAAAACTATGGCTACACCTTC. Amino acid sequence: CASSSTDRENYGYTF. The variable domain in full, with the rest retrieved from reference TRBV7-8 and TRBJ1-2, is GAGVSQSPRYKVAKRGQDVALRCDPISGHVSLFWYQQALGQGPEFLTYFQNEAQLDKSGLPSDRFFAERPEGSVSTLKIQRTQQEDSAVYLCASSSTDRENYGYTFGSGTRLTVV.